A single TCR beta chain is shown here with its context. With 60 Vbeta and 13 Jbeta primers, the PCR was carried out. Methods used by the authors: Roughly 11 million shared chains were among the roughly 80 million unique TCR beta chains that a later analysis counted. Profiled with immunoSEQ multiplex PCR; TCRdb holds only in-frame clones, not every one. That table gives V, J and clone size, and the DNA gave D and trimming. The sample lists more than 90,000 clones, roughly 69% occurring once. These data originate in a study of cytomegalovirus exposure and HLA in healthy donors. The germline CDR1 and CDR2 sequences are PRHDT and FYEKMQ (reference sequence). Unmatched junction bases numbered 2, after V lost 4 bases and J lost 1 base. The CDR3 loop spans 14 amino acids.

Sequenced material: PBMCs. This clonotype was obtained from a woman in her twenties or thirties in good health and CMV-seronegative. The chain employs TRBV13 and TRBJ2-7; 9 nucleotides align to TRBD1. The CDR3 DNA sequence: TGTGCCAGCAGCTCCGGGACAGGGTCCTACGAGCAGTACTTC. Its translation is CASSSGTGSYEQYF.